Listed below are T cell receptor beta chains from one sample, sequenced in a study of PD-1 blockade in classical Hodgkin lymphoma. This table comes from immunoSEQ multiplex PCR, and its TCRdb copy is limited to in-frame clones, with some not included. The sample comprises 30,000 to 35,000 clones, approximately 90% of which are singletons, and more than 0.2% rests with the top ten. Sequences were derived from CD4+ T cells from blood, sampled at baseline. These receptors originate from a human donor with classical Hodgkin lymphoma. Each CDR3 is given without its conserved first and last residue.

cdr3_aa | j_call | v_call
ASSFPRGRTDSNYGYT | TRBJ1-2 | TRBV7-9
ASSEYGSGRGRYNEQF | TRBJ2-1 | TRBV25-1
ASSLGGGRAVDTQY | TRBJ2-3 | TRBV7-6
ASSTTPGYT | TRBJ1-2 | TRBV28
ASSVSDRGTYEQY | TRBJ2-7 | TRBV9
ASRRDVGRGRNTIY | TRBJ1-3 | TRBV5-1
ASSPQAGSDTQY | TRBJ2-3 | TRBV5-1
ASSFAPGLAGHRPYEQY | TRBJ2-7 | TRBV12-1
ASSLGSGHNQPQH | TRBJ1-5 | TRBV7-9
ASSSGTNTEAF | TRBJ1-1 | TRBV7-3
ASNQEERSYEQY | TRBJ2-7 | TRBV2
ASTWTGASYEQY | TRBJ2-7 | TRBV2
ASSLSLSADTQY | TRBJ2-3 | TRBV27
ASSAGRPYGYT | TRBJ1-2 | TRBV6-5
ASSYLTATNYGYT | TRBJ1-2 | TRBV6-5
AWSLSPSNQPQH | TRBJ1-5 | TRBV30
ASSSYSGISTDTQY | TRBJ2-3 | TRBV28
ASSVAQGAPEQY | TRBJ2-7 | TRBV9
ASRPVGARGNTIY | TRBJ1-3 | TRBV4-1
ASRRDTYEQY | TRBJ2-7 | TRBV11-2
ASSPIEPGEETQY | TRBJ2-5 | TRBV19
SASTGTQY | TRBJ2-5 | TRBV20-1
ATSKDGFTDTQY | TRBJ2-3 | TRBV15
ASSRGSGGGQPQH | TRBJ1-5 | TRBV7-6
ASSRGLAGGGEQY | TRBJ2-7 | TRBV5-4
ASSIREAGNTEAF | TRBJ1-1 | TRBV19
ASSSHGYEQY | TRBJ2-7 | TRBV5-1
ASSYGGGHYGYT | TRBJ1-2 | TRBV6-5
ASSWGQGTTEAF | TRBJ1-1 | TRBV5-1
ASSLGGQSYEQY | TRBJ2-7 | TRBV11-2
ASTTGRGYYNEQF | TRBJ2-1 | TRBV2
AISESRGERTGELF | TRBJ2-2 | TRBV10-3
ASSRTPEAF | TRBJ1-1 | TRBV7-9
ASSPRAGQNTNEKLF | TRBJ1-4 | TRBV18
ASSLLPAFEQY | TRBJ2-7 | TRBV5-6
ATSLSTGGEQY | TRBJ2-7 | TRBV15
ASSLSDRGRYGELF | TRBJ2-2 | TRBV5-6
ATRSGTVALGANVLT | TRBJ2-6 | TRBV15
ASSQGGVGDGYT | TRBJ1-2 | TRBV4-2
ASSPGGGNTIY | TRBJ1-3 | TRBV18
ASSISLETPWVYEQY | TRBJ2-7 | TRBV19